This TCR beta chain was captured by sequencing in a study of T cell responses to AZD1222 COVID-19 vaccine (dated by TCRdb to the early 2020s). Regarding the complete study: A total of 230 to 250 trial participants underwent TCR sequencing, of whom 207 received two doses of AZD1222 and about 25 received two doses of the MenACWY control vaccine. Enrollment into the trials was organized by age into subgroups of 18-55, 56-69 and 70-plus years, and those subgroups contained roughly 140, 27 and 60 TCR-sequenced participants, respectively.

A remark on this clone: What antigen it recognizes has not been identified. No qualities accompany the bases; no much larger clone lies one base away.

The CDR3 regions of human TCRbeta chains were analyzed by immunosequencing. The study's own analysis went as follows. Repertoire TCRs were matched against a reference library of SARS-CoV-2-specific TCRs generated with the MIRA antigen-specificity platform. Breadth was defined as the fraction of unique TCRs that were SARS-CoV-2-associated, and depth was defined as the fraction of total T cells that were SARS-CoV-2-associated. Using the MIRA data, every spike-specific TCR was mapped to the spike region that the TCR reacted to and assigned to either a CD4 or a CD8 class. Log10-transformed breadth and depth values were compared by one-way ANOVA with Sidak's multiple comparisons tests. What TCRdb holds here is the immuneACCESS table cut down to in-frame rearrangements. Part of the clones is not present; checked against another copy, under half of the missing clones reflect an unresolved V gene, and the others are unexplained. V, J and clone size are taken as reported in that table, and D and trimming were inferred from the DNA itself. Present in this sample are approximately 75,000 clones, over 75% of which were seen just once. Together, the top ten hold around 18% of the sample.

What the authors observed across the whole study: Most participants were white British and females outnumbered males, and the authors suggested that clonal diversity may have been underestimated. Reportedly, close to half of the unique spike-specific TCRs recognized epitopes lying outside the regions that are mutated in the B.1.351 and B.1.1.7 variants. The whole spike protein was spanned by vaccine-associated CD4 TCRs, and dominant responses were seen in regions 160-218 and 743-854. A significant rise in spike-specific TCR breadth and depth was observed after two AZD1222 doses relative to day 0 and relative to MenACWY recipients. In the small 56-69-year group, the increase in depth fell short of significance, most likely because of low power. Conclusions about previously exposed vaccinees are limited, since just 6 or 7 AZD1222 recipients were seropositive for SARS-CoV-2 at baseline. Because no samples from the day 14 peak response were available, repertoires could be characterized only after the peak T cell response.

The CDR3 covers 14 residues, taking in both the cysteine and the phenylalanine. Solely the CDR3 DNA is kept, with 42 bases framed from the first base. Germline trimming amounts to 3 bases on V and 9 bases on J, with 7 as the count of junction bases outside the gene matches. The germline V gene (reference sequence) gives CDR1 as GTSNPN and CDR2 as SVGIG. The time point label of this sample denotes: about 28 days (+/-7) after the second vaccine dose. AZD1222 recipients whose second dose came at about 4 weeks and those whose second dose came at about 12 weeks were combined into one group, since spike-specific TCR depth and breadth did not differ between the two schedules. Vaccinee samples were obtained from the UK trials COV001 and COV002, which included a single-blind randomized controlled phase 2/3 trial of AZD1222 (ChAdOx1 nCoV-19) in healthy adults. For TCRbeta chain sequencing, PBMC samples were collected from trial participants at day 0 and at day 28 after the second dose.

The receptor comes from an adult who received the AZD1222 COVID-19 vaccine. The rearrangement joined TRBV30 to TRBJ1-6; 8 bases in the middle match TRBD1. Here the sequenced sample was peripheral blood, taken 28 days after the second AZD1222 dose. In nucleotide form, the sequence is TGTGCCTGGAGCCAAACAGGGGGTGTTTCACCCCTCCACTTT. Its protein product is CAWSQTGGVSPLHF.